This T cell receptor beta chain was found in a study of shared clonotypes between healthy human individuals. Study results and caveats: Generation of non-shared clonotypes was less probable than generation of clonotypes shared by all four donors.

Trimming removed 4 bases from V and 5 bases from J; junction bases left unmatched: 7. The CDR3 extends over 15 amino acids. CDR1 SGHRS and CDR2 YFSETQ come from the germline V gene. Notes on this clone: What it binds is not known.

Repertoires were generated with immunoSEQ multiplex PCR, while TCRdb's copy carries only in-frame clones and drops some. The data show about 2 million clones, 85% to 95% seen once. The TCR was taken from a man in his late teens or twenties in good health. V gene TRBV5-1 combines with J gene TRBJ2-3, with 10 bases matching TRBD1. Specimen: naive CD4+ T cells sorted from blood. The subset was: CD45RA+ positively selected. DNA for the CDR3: TGCGCCAGCAGCGTAGAGGGACAGGGGAGAGATACGCAGTATTTT. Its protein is CASSVEGQGRDTQYF.